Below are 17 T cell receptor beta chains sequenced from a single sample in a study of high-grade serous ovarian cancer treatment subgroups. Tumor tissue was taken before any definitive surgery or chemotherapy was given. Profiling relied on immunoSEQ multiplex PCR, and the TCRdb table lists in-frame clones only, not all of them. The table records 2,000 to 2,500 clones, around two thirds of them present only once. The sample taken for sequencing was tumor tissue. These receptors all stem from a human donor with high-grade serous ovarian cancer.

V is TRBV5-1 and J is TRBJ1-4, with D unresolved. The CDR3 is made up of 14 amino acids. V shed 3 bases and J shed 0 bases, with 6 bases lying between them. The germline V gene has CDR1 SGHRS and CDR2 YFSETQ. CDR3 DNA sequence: TGCGCCAGCAGCTCCAGCTCAACTAATGAAAAACTGTTTTTT. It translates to CASSSSSTNEKLFF.

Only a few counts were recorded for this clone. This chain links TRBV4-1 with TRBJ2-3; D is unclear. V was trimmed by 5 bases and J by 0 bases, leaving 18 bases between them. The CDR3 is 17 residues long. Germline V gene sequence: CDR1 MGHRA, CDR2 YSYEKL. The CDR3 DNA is TGCGCCAGCAGCTTATATCCCACGGCCACTAGCACAGATACGCAGTATTTT. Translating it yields CASSLYPTATSTDTQYF.

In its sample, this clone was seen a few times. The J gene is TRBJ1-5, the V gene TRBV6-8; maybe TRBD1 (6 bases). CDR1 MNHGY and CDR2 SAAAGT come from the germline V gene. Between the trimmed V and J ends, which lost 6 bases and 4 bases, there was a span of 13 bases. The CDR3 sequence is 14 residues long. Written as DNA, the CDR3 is TGTGCCAGCAGGGGGGCCGGGTCGAATCAGCCCCAGCATTTT. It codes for CASRGAGSNQPQHF.

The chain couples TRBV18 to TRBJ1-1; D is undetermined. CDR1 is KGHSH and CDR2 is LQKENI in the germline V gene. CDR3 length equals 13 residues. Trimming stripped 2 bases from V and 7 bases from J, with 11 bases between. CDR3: CASSPVETGEAFF. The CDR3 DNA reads TGTGCCAGCTCACCAGTTGAGACGGGTGAAGCTTTCTTT.

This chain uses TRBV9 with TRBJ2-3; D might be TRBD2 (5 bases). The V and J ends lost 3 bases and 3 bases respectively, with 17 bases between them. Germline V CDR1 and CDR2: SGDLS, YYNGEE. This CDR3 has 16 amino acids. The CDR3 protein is CASSGMVGEVTDTQYF. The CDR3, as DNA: TGTGCCAGCAGCGGCATGGTGGGAGAGGTAACAGATACGCAGTATTTT.

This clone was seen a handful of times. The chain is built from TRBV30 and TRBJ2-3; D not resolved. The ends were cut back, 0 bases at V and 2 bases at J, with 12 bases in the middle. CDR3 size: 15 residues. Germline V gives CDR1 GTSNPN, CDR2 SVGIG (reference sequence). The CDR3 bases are TGTGCCTGGAGTGTACTTGGAGTAGCCACAGATACGCAGTATTTT. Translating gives CAWSVLGVATDTQYF.

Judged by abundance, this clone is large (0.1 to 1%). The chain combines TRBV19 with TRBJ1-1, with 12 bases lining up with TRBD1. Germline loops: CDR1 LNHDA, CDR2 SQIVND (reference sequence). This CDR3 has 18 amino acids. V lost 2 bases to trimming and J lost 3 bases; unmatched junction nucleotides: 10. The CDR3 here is CASSICRWDRGLYTEAFF. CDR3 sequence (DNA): TGTGCCAGTAGTATATGTCGGTGGGACAGGGGGCTCTACACTGAAGCTTTCTTT. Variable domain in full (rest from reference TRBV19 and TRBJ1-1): DGGITQSPKYLFRKEGQNVTLSCEQNLNHDAMYWYRQDPGQGLRLIYYSQIVNDFQKGDIAEGYSVSREKKESFPLTVTSAQKNPTAFYLCASSICRWDRGLYTEAFFGQGTRLTVV.

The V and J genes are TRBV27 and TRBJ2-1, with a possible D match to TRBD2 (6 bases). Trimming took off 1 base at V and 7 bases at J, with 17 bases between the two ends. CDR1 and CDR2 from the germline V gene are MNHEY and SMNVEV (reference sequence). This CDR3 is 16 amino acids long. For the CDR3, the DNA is TGTGCCAGCAGTTTATTGGCTCTAGCGAAGGTGAATGAGCAGTTCTTC. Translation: CASSLLALAKVNEQFF.

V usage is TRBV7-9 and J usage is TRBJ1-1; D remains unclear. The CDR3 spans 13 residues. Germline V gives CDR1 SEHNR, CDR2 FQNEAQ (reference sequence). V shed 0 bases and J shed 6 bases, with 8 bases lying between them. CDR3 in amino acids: CASSLALGAEAFF. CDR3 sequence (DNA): TGTGCCAGCAGCTTAGCGCTGGGCGCTGAAGCTTTCTTT.

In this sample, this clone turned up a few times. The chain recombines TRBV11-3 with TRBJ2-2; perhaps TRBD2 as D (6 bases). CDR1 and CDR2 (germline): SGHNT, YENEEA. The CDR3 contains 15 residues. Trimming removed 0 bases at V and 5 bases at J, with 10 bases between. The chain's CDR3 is CASSLERGGTGELFF. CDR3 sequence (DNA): TGTGCCAGCAGCTTAGAGCGGGGTGGAACCGGGGAGCTGTTTTTT.

CDR3 DNA sequence: TGTGCCAGCAGCGCCTTTTTTCGTGAGCAGTTCTTC. This gives the protein CASSAFFREQFF. This chain uses TRBV7-9 with TRBJ2-1; D is uncertain. Germline CDR1 is SEHNR and CDR2 is FQNEAQ (reference sequence). V was clipped by 5 bases and J by 9 bases, with 11 bases between them. The CDR3 contains 12 residues.

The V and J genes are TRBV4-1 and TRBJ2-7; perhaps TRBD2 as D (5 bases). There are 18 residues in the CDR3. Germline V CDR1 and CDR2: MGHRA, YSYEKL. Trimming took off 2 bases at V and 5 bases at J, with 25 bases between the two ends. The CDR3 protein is CASSQCGGSGDLCHEQYF. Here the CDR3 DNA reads TGCGCCAGCAGCCAATGCGGCGGGTCTGGAGATTTGTGCCACGAGCAGTACTTC.

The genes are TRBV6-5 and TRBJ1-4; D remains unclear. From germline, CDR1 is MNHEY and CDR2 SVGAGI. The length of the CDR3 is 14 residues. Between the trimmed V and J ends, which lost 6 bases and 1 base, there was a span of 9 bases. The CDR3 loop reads CASRLTRTNEKLFF. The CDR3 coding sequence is TGTGCCAGCAGGCTGACAAGAACTAATGAAAAACTGTTTTTT.

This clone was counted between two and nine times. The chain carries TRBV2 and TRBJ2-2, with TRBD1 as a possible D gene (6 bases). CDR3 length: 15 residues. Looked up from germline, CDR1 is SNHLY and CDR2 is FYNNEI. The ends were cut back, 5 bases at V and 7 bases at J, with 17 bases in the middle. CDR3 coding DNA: TGTGCCAGCAGTAAAGGGACAAACTGGGGCGGGGAGCTGTTTTTT. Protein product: CASSKGTNWGGELFF.

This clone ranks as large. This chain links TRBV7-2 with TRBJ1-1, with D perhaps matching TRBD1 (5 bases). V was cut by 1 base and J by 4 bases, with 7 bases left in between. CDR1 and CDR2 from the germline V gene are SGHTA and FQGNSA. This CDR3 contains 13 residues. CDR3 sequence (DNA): TGTGCCAGCAGCTTAGAGGGGTTCACTGAAGCTTTCTTT. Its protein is CASSLEGFTEAFF.

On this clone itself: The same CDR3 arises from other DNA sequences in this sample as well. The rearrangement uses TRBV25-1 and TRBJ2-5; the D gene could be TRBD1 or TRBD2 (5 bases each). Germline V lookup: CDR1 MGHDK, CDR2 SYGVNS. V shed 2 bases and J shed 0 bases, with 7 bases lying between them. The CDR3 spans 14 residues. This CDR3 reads CASSERGHQETQYF. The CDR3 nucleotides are TGTGCCAGCAGTGAACGGGGACACCAAGAGACCCAGTACTTC.

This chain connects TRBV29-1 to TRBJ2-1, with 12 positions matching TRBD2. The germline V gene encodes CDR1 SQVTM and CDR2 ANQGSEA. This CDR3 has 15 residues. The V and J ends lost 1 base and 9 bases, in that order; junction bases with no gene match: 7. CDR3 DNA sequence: TGCAGCGTTGAAGTCCTAGCGGGAGGGCCGCGTGAGCAGTTCTTC. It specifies CSVEVLAGGPREQFF.